These T cell receptor beta chains were read from a single sample in a study of blood T cell repertoires in COVID-19. Method: immunoSEQ multiplex PCR; TCRdb's copy keeps in-frame clones and lacks some. The data show 350,000 or so clones, roughly 90% seen once. The source material was PBMCs or T cells enriched from blood (not recorded which). The receptors derive from a woman aged 25 to 39 who had been exposed to COVID-19. Each CDR3 is given with its conserved first and last residue. A D gene is named only where the DNA matches it firmly. Size tells how often a clone was seen (once, few, many) or the class of an expanded clone, and some rows leave it out.

v_call: TRBV27; clone_size: few; d_call: TRBD1; cdr3_length: 17; j_call: TRBJ1-1; cdr3_nt: TGTGCCAGCAGTTTATACGGGACAGGGGGGATTAACACTGAAGCTTTCTTT; cdr3_aa: CASSLYGTGGINTEAFF
v_call: TRBV11-1; clone_size: NA; d_call: NA; cdr3_length: 12; j_call: TRBJ1-4; cdr3_nt: TGTGCCCCTGGGGGGTGGGGGGAAAAACTGTTTTTT; cdr3_aa: CAPGGWGEKLFF
v_call: TRBV6-5; clone_size: NA; d_call: TRBD1; cdr3_length: 16; j_call: TRBJ1-1; cdr3_nt: TGTGCCAGCAGTTACTTTGGGGACAGGGTGAGGACTGAAGCTTTCTTT; cdr3_aa: CASSYFGDRVRTEAFF
v_call: TRBV18; clone_size: NA; d_call: TRBD1; cdr3_length: 18; j_call: TRBJ1-1; cdr3_nt: TGTGCCAGCTCACCCAGGACAGGCCCCTCCGGGATGGACACTGAAGCTTTCTTT; cdr3_aa: CASSPRTGPSGMDTEAFF
v_call: TRBV5-1; clone_size: NA; d_call: TRBD2; cdr3_length: 14; j_call: TRBJ2-7; cdr3_nt: TGCGCCAGCAGCTTTTCTAGCGGCTCCTACGAGCAGTACTTC; cdr3_aa: CASSFSSGSYEQYF
v_call: TRBV3-1/TRBV3-2; clone_size: many; d_call: TRBD1; cdr3_length: 12; j_call: TRBJ1-2; cdr3_nt: TGTGCCAGCAGCCTCGGACAGGGAGGCTACACCTTC; cdr3_aa: CASSLGQGGYTF
v_call: TRBV6-5; clone_size: NA; d_call: TRBD1; cdr3_length: 15; j_call: TRBJ1-5; cdr3_nt: TGTGCCAGCAGCCTACAGGGGAATAGCAATCAGCCCCAGCATTTT; cdr3_aa: CASSLQGNSNQPQHF
v_call: TRBV19; clone_size: once; d_call: NA; cdr3_length: 13; j_call: TRBJ2-3; cdr3_nt: TGTGCCAGTAGCCCGGAGGGCACAGATACGCAGTATTTT; cdr3_aa: CASSPEGTDTQYF
v_call: TRBV19; clone_size: NA; d_call: NA; cdr3_length: 15; j_call: TRBJ1-2; cdr3_nt: TGTGCCAGTAGTATAGTCGGAGGGTTGAGGGATGGCTACACCTTC; cdr3_aa: CASSIVGGLRDGYTF
v_call: TRBV27; clone_size: NA; d_call: TRBD1; cdr3_length: 15; j_call: TRBJ1-5; cdr3_nt: TGTGCCAGCAGTTCCCCGGGACAGGGTCGTCAGCCCCAGCATTTT; cdr3_aa: CASSSPGQGRQPQHF
v_call: TRBV20-1; clone_size: once; d_call: NA; cdr3_length: 11; j_call: TRBJ2-5; cdr3_nt: TGCAGTGCTAAAGCCTCAGGGACCCAGTACTTC; cdr3_aa: CSAKASGTQYF
v_call: TRBV29-1; clone_size: NA; d_call: NA; cdr3_length: 12; j_call: TRBJ1-3; cdr3_nt: TGCAGCGTTCTGAGCTCTGGAAACACCATATATTTT; cdr3_aa: CSVLSSGNTIYF
v_call: TRBV19; clone_size: once; d_call: NA; cdr3_length: 14; j_call: TRBJ2-3; cdr3_nt: TGTGCCAGTAGTCCGGGGTTAAGCACAGATACGCAGTATTTT; cdr3_aa: CASSPGLSTDTQYF
v_call: TRBV2; clone_size: NA; d_call: TRBD1; cdr3_length: 15; j_call: TRBJ2-5; cdr3_nt: TGTGCCAGCAGTGGGACAGGGGGGTACCAAGAGACCCAGTACTTC; cdr3_aa: CASSGTGGYQETQYF
v_call: TRBV29-1; clone_size: NA; d_call: TRBD1; cdr3_length: 16; j_call: TRBJ1-4; cdr3_nt: TGCAGCGTTAAGAACCGGGACAGGGGACCTAATGAAAAACTGTTTTTT; cdr3_aa: CSVKNRDRGPNEKLFF
v_call: TRBV20-1; clone_size: NA; d_call: TRBD1; cdr3_length: 15; j_call: TRBJ2-3; cdr3_nt: TGCAGTGCTAGTCCCCGACAGGGAAAATCAAATACGCAGTATTTT; cdr3_aa: CSASPRQGKSNTQYF
v_call: TRBV28; clone_size: NA; d_call: NA; cdr3_length: 12; j_call: TRBJ1-4; cdr3_nt: TGTGCCACCTCAGGGGCGCTGGGGAAACTGTTTTTT; cdr3_aa: CATSGALGKLFF
v_call: TRBV27; clone_size: once; d_call: TRBD1; cdr3_length: 14; j_call: TRBJ2-5; cdr3_nt: TGTGCCAGCTCTTACAGGGGGAGTTGGGAGACCCAGTACTTC; cdr3_aa: CASSYRGSWETQYF
v_call: TRBV7-7; clone_size: NA; d_call: NA; cdr3_length: 17; j_call: TRBJ1-6; cdr3_nt: TGTGCCAGCAGCTCTCGCGCACGGGAGGGTGAGAATTCACCCCTCCACTTT; cdr3_aa: CASSSRAREGENSPLHF
v_call: TRBV7-2; clone_size: NA; d_call: TRBD2; cdr3_length: 22; j_call: TRBJ2-1; cdr3_nt: TGTGCCAGCAGCTTAGCCCTAGGGGGACTAGCGGGAAGTATTGGCTCCTACAATGAGCAGTTCTTC; cdr3_aa: CASSLALGGLAGSIGSYNEQFF
v_call: TRBV7-6; clone_size: NA; d_call: NA; cdr3_length: 16; j_call: TRBJ2-3; cdr3_nt: TGTGCCAGCAGCTTAGTCGGCGGGTGGACGACAGATACGCAGTATTTT; cdr3_aa: CASSLVGGWTTDTQYF
v_call: TRBV3-1/TRBV3-2; clone_size: once; d_call: TRBD1; cdr3_length: 14; j_call: TRBJ1-2; cdr3_nt: TGTGCCAGCAGCCCGGGACAGACATCCAGGCTCTACACCTTC; cdr3_aa: CASSPGQTSRLYTF
v_call: TRBV18; clone_size: NA; d_call: TRBD2; cdr3_length: 17; j_call: TRBJ2-1; cdr3_nt: TGTGCCAGCTCACAACAATCAGGAGCGGGAGCGTACAATGAGCAGTTCTTC; cdr3_aa: CASSQQSGAGAYNEQFF
v_call: TRBV6-1; clone_size: NA; d_call: TRBD2; cdr3_length: 17; j_call: TRBJ2-1; cdr3_nt: TGTGCCAGCAGTGGCCGGGGAGGGCTAGCGGGAGGGTATGAGCAGTTCTTC; cdr3_aa: CASSGRGGLAGGYEQFF
v_call: TRBV5-1; clone_size: NA; d_call: NA; cdr3_length: 11; j_call: TRBJ1-2; cdr3_nt: TGCGCCAGCAGCGGGCCAGATGGCTACACCTTC; cdr3_aa: CASSGPDGYTF
v_call: TRBV5-1; clone_size: NA; d_call: TRBD1; cdr3_length: 16; j_call: TRBJ2-5; cdr3_nt: TGCGCCAGCAGCCCTGCGGACAGGGGAATCGGAGAGACCCAGTACTTC; cdr3_aa: CASSPADRGIGETQYF
v_call: TRBV2; clone_size: NA; d_call: TRBD2; cdr3_length: 14; j_call: TRBJ2-3; cdr3_nt: TGTGCCAGCGAGCTCGGGACTAGCAGGATTTCGCAGTATTTT; cdr3_aa: CASELGTSRISQYF
v_call: TRBV4-2; clone_size: few; d_call: NA; cdr3_length: 13; j_call: TRBJ2-1; cdr3_nt: TGTGCCAGCAGCCCTCCGGCGGGCTATGAGCAGTTCTTC; cdr3_aa: CASSPPAGYEQFF
v_call: TRBV28; clone_size: NA; d_call: TRBD1; cdr3_length: 16; j_call: TRBJ2-3; cdr3_nt: TGTGCCACCCGAAACTCCGGGACAGGAACCGGGAATACGCAGTATTTT; cdr3_aa: CATRNSGTGTGNTQYF
v_call: TRBV3-1/TRBV3-2; clone_size: NA; d_call: NA; cdr3_length: 12; j_call: TRBJ2-7; cdr3_nt: TGTGCCAGCAGCCAAGGTTTTCTCGAGCAGTACTTC; cdr3_aa: CASSQGFLEQYF
v_call: TRBV7-9; clone_size: once; d_call: NA; cdr3_length: 17; j_call: TRBJ1-6; cdr3_nt: TGTGCCAGCAGCTTAGGCGGAAAACCGCCGGGAGTCTCACCCCTCCACTTT; cdr3_aa: CASSLGGKPPGVSPLHF
v_call: TRBV21-1; clone_size: NA; d_call: NA; cdr3_length: 15; j_call: TRBJ2-7; cdr3_nt: TGTGCCAGCAGTCCCGACGGGGAGTTCTCCTACGAGCAGTACTTC; cdr3_aa: CASSPDGEFSYEQYF
v_call: TRBV2; clone_size: NA; d_call: TRBD1; cdr3_length: 15; j_call: TRBJ1-1; cdr3_nt: TGTGCCACTTCCGGGACAGGAGGTATGAACACTGAAGCTTTCTTT; cdr3_aa: CATSGTGGMNTEAFF
v_call: TRBV7-3; clone_size: few; d_call: NA; cdr3_length: 14; j_call: TRBJ2-1; cdr3_nt: TGTGCCAGCAGCTTAACACAGGGCAACAATGAGCAGTTCTTC; cdr3_aa: CASSLTQGNNEQFF
v_call: TRBV18; clone_size: NA; d_call: TRBD1; cdr3_length: 14; j_call: TRBJ2-7; cdr3_nt: TGTGCCAGCTCACTCCGGGACAGGGATGGCGAGCAGTACTTC; cdr3_aa: CASSLRDRDGEQYF
v_call: TRBV28; clone_size: NA; d_call: NA; cdr3_length: 18; j_call: TRBJ2-1; cdr3_nt: TGTGCCAGCAGTCACGGGTTCAGAGAGAGGCGGGAATATGATGAGCAGTTCTTC; cdr3_aa: CASSHGFRERREYDEQFF
v_call: TRBV27; clone_size: NA; d_call: TRBD2; cdr3_length: 17; j_call: TRBJ2-7; cdr3_nt: TGTGCCAGCTGCTTCACCCCTAGCGGGGTGGGGTGCTACGAGCAGTACTTC; cdr3_aa: CASCFTPSGVGCYEQYF
v_call: TRBV15; clone_size: NA; d_call: NA; cdr3_length: 13; j_call: TRBJ2-7; cdr3_nt: TGTGCCACCAGCAGGTCCGTGTCCTACGAGCAGTACTTC; cdr3_aa: CATSRSVSYEQYF
v_call: TRBV19; clone_size: once; d_call: TRBD2; cdr3_length: 16; j_call: TRBJ2-7; cdr3_nt: TGTGCCAGTAGTATAACGGGACTAGCGGGAGTCGCCGGACAGTACTTC; cdr3_aa: CASSITGLAGVAGQYF
v_call: TRBV7-6; clone_size: NA; d_call: NA; cdr3_length: 17; j_call: TRBJ2-5; cdr3_nt: TGTGCCAGCAGCTTAGTGGTCCAGGGATCGTACCAAGAGACCCAGTACTTC; cdr3_aa: CASSLVVQGSYQETQYF
v_call: TRBV19; clone_size: NA; d_call: TRBD1; cdr3_length: 12; j_call: TRBJ1-2; cdr3_nt: TGTGCCAGTAGTCGGACAGGTCGTGCCTACACCTTC; cdr3_aa: CASSRTGRAYTF
v_call: TRBV7-6; clone_size: NA; d_call: TRBD1; cdr3_length: 14; j_call: TRBJ2-1; cdr3_nt: TGTGCCAGCACCATAACCGGACAGGGGAATGAGCAGTTCTTC; cdr3_aa: CASTITGQGNEQFF
v_call: TRBV28; clone_size: NA; d_call: TRBD2; cdr3_length: 17; j_call: TRBJ2-3; cdr3_nt: TGTGCCAGCAGTTTAGGGATTCTAGCGGGAGAGGGAGATACGCAGTATTTT; cdr3_aa: CASSLGILAGEGDTQYF
v_call: TRBV5-1; clone_size: few; d_call: NA; cdr3_length: 14; j_call: TRBJ2-7; cdr3_nt: TGCGCCAGCAGCTTGTCGGGACACTCCTACGAGCAGTACTTC; cdr3_aa: CASSLSGHSYEQYF
v_call: TRBV11-2; clone_size: once; d_call: NA; cdr3_length: 14; j_call: TRBJ2-7; cdr3_nt: TGTGCCAGCAGCCGGGCCGACAGACCCTACGAGCAGTACTTC; cdr3_aa: CASSRADRPYEQYF
v_call: TRBV11-3; clone_size: NA; d_call: TRBD2; cdr3_length: 16; j_call: TRBJ2-7; cdr3_nt: TGTGCCAGCAGCCCACCGGGACTAGCGGGAGTCTACGAGCAGTACTTC; cdr3_aa: CASSPPGLAGVYEQYF
v_call: TRBV4-2; clone_size: NA; d_call: NA; cdr3_length: 12; j_call: TRBJ2-7; cdr3_nt: TGTGCCAGCAGCCCCGACAACTACGAGCAGTACTTC; cdr3_aa: CASSPDNYEQYF
v_call: TRBV5-1; clone_size: NA; d_call: TRBD1; cdr3_length: 13; j_call: TRBJ1-2; cdr3_nt: TGCGCCAGCAGCTTGGGGACAGGGGCTGGCTACACCTTC; cdr3_aa: CASSLGTGAGYTF
v_call: TRBV11-2; clone_size: NA; d_call: NA; cdr3_length: 14; j_call: TRBJ2-7; cdr3_nt: TGTGCCAGCAGCTTAGATAGGGGGACCTACGAGCAGTACTTC; cdr3_aa: CASSLDRGTYEQYF